Following are 8 T cell receptor beta chains from one sample sequenced in a study of cytomegalovirus exposure and HLA in healthy donors. Use of 60 Vbeta and 13 Jbeta primers characterized the PCR. Here immunoSEQ multiplex PCR was the method, and the copy in TCRdb shows in-frame clones only, minus some. The top ten hold over 13% of the sample, which has 150,000 to 200,000 clones, over 60% seen once. The sample comprised PBMCs. The receptors here all came from a middle-aged man in good health and CMV-seropositive.

This clone is a singleton in its sample. V and J are TRBV19 and TRBJ2-7, with 7 positions matching TRBD2. This CDR3 has 13 residues. Germline trimming cut 11 bases from V and 2 bases from J; bases unmatched to any gene: 9. Germline V gives CDR1 LNHDA, CDR2 SQIVND (reference sequence). This chain's CDR3 is CAAGRTNTYEQYF. CDR3 nucleotide sequence: TGTGCCGCCGGGAGGACTAACACCTACGAGCAGTACTTC.

The V gene is TRBV7-2, the J gene TRBJ2-1; 7 bases map to TRBD2. V shed 5 bases, J shed 7 bases, and the junction held 5 bases outside the gene matches. CDR1 is SGHTA, CDR2 FQGNSA, per germline. The CDR3 contains 13 residues. The CDR3 sequence: CASSTKGGNEQFF. The CDR3 DNA reads as TGTGCCAGCAGCACTAAGGGAGGGAATGAGCAGTTCTTC.

This clone was seen only once. This chain connects TRBV28 to TRBJ1-2, with 10 bases identical to TRBD1. J gave up 4 bases and V 1 base, and 21 bases lay outside the gene matches. CDR1 MDHEN and CDR2 SYDVKM come from the germline V gene. CDR3 length equals 21 residues. Written as DNA, the CDR3 is TGTGCCAGCAGTTTATCGGGTATATTCCGGGACAGGGGTAGATCTAGCTATGGCTACACCTTC. Encoded protein: CASSLSGIFRDRGRSSYGYTF.

The chain joins TRBV28 to TRBJ2-4, with TRBD2 as a possible D gene (7 bases). The germline V gene has CDR1 MDHEN and CDR2 SYDVKM. This CDR3 spans 14 amino acids. V dropped 3 bases and J dropped 3 bases, with 9 bases sitting between them. CDR3 residues: CASSLGGGKNIQYF. The CDR3 nucleotides are TGTGCCAGCAGTTTGGGAGGGGGCAAAAACATTCAGTACTTC.

CDR3 DNA: TGTGCCAGCAGTGTTTGGACAGGGGTAAGCACAGATACGCAGTATTTT. It is translated as CASSVWTGVSTDTQYF. The rearrangement uses TRBV28 and TRBJ2-3; 9 bases map to TRBD1. This CDR3 has 16 residues. CDR1 is MDHEN and CDR2 is SYDVKM in the germline V gene. The ends lost 5 bases at V and 0 bases at J; junction bases unmatched: 6.

The chain links TRBV5-5 to TRBJ1-5; 7 bases line up with TRBD1. V lost 4 bases and J lost 0; bases outside the gene matches: 4. Per the germline V gene, CDR1 is SGHKS and CDR2 is YYEKEE (reference sequence). CDR3 length equals 15 residues. The CDR3 sequence is CASSLGQVSNQPQHF. The DNA for the CDR3 is TGTGCCAGCAGCCTAGGACAGGTTAGCAATCAGCCCCAGCATTTT.

This clone was counted a single time. This chain links TRBV19 with TRBJ1-4, with TRBD1 as a possible D gene (6 bases). The V gene lost 5 bases and the J gene lost 6 bases, with 19 bases spanning the gap. There are 16 residues in the CDR3. CDR1 and CDR2 from the germline V gene are LNHDA and SQIVND (reference sequence). The chain's CDR3 is CASSQGKHKEYEKLFF. For the CDR3, the DNA is TGTGCCAGTAGTCAGGGGAAACATAAAGAGTATGAAAAACTGTTTTTT. The full variable domain, its missing parts supplied by reference TRBV19 and TRBJ1-4, is DGGITQSPKYLFRKEGQNVTLSCEQNLNHDAMYWYRQDPGQGLRLIYYSQIVNDFQKGDIAEGYSVSREKKESFPLTVTSAQKNPTAFYLCASSQGKHKEYEKLFFGSGTQLSVL.

The rearrangement joins TRBV2 to TRBJ1-1; possible D gene TRBD1, 5 bases. CDR1 is SNHLY, CDR2 FYNNEI, per germline. The CDR3 contains 15 residues. The V and J ends lost 8 bases and 5 bases respectively, with 21 bases between them. CDR3 in DNA: TGTGCCAGCCAGCCACTGCAGGGTAAAGCGACTGAAGCTTTCTTT. This gives the protein CASQPLQGKATEAFF.